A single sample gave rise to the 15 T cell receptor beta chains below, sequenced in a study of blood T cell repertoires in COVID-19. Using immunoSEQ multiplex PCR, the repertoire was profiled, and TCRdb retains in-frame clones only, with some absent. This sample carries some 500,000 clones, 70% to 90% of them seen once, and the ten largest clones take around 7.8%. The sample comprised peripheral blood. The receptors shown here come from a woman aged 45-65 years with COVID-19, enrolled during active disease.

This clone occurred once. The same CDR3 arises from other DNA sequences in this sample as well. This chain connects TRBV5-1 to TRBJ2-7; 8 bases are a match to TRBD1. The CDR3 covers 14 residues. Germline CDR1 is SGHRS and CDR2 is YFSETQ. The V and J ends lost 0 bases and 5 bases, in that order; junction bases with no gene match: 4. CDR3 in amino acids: CASSLAQGANEQYF. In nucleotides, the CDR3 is TGCGCCAGCAGCTTGGCTCAGGGGGCGAACGAGCAGTACTTC.

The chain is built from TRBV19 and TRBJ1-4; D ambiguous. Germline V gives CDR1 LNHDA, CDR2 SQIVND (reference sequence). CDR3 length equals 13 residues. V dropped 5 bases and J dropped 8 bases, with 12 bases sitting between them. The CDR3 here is CASSAETGEKLFF. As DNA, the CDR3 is TGTGCCAGTAGTGCGGAAACCGGAGAAAAACTGTTTTTT.

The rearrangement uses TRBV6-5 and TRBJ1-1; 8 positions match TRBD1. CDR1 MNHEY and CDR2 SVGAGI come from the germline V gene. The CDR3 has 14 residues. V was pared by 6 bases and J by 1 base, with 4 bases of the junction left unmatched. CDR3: CASRRGQANTEAFF. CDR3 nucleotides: TGTGCCAGCAGACGGGGACAGGCGAACACTGAAGCTTTCTTT.

CDR3 sequence (DNA): TGTGCCAGCAGGCTCGCGGGGGTGACAGATACGCAGTATTTT. Translated: CASRLAGVTDTQYF. V and J are TRBV3-1 (or the pseudogene TRBV3-2) and TRBJ2-3; 7 nucleotides align to TRBD2. CDR3 length: 14 residues. The V segment lost 6 bases and the J segment 3 bases; nucleotides outside the gene matches: 6. Germline CDR1 and CDR2: LGHDT and YNNKEL (reference sequence).

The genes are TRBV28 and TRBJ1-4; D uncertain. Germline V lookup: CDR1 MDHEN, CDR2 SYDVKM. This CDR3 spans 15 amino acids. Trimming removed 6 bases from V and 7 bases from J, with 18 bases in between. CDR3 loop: CASRNNIGEREKLFF. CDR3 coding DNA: TGTGCCAGCAGGAACAATATCGGGGAACGTGAAAAACTGTTTTTT.

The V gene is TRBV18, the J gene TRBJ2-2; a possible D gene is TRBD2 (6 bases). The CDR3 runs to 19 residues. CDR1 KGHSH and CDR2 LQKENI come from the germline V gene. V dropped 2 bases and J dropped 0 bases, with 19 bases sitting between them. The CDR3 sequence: CASSPGLGGPGANTGELFF. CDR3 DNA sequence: TGTGCCAGCTCACCAGGCTTGGGGGGTCCGGGCGCGAACACCGGGGAGCTGTTTTTT.

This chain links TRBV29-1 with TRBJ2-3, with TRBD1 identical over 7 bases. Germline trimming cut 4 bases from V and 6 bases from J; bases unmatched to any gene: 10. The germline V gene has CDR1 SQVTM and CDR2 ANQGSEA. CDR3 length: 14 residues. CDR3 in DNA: TGCAGCGTTGCACAGGGGACGGCCAGGGATACGCAGTATTTT. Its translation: CSVAQGTARDTQYF.

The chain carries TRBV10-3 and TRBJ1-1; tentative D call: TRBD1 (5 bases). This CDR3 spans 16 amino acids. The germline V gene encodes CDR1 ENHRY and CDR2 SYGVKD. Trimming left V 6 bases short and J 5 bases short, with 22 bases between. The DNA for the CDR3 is TGTGCCATCAGCTCCGGGCGTCGGGGGGAAGGGACTGAAGCTTTCTTT. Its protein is CAISSGRRGEGTEAFF.

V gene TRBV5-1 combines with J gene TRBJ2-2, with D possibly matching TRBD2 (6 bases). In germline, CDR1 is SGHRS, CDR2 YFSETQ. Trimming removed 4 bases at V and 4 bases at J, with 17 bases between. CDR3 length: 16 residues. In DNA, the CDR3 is TGCGCCAGCAGCCGAGACGGGACTTCTGTCACCGGGGAGCTGTTTTTT. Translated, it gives CASSRDGTSVTGELFF.

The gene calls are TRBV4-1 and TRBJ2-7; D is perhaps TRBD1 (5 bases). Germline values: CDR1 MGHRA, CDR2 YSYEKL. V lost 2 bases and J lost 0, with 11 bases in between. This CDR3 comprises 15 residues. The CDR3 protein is CASSQTRTSSYEQYF. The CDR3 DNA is TGCGCCAGCAGCCAAACAAGGACATCCTCCTACGAGCAGTACTTC.

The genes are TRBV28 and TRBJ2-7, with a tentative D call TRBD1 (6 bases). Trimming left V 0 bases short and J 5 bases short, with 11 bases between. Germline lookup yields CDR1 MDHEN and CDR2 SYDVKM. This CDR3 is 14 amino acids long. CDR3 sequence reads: CASSLWTQGDEQYF. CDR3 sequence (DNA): TGTGCCAGCAGTTTATGGACACAGGGAGACGAGCAGTACTTC.

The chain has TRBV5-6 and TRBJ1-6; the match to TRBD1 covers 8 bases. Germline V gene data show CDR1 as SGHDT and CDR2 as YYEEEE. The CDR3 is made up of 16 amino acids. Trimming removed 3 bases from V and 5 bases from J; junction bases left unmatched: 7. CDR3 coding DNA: TGTGCCAGCAGCTCGACAGGGGTTCGGAATAATTCACCCCTCCACTTT. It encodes CASSSTGVRNNSPLHF.

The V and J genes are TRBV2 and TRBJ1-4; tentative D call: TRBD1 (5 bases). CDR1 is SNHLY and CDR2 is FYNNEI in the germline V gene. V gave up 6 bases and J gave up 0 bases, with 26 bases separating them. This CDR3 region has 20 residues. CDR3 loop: CASRGKNRNEPDPTNEKLFF. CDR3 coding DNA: TGTGCCAGCAGGGGCAAGAACAGGAATGAGCCTGACCCAACTAATGAAAAACTGTTTTTT.

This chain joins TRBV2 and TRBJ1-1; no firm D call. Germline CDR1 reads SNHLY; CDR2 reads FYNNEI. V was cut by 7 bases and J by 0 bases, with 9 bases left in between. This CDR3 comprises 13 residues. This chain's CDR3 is CASTFQVNTEAFF. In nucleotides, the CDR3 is TGTGCCAGCACGTTTCAGGTGAACACTGAAGCTTTCTTT.

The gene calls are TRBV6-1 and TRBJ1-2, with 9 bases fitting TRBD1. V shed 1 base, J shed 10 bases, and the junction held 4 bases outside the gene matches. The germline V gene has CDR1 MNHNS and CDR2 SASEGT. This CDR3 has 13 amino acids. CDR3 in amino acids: CASSEGTGADYTF. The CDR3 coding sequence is TGTGCCAGCAGTGAAGGGACAGGGGCGGACTACACCTTC.